A selection of T cell receptor beta chains follows, all from one sample in a study of blood T cell repertoires in COVID-19. Profiling relied on immunoSEQ multiplex PCR, and the TCRdb table lists in-frame clones only, not all of them. This table has some 530,000 clones, approximately 85% appearing once. Specimen: peripheral blood. These receptor sequences come from a human donor in a cohort sampled during active COVID-19. The CDR3 runs from the conserved cysteine through the conserved F or W. The order of the fields is V gene, clone size, D gene, J gene, CDR3 protein, CDR3 DNA. The D gene is left open where the match is weak. The size of a clone is reported for some rows only, either as once, few or many, or as a class for expanded clones.

>TRBV6-2/TRBV6-3|NA|NA|TRBJ1-5
CASSGPLGQLDQPQHF
TGTGCCAGCAGCGGTCCACTTGGACAGCTAGATCAGCCCCAGCATTTT
>TRBV6-1|NA|NA|TRBJ2-7
CASSEFVGYEQYF
TGTGCCAGCAGTGAATTCGTCGGCTACGAGCAGTACTTC
>TRBV9|NA|TRBD2|TRBJ2-1
CASSATTSGRYNEQFF
TGTGCCAGCAGCGCCACTACTAGCGGGAGGTACAATGAGCAGTTCTTC
>TRBV24-1|NA|TRBD2|TRBJ2-1
CATSDPTSGRENEQFF
TGTGCCACCAGTGATCCGACTAGCGGGAGAGAAAATGAGCAGTTCTTC
>TRBV6-5|NA|TRBD1|TRBJ1-2
CASSPPDRGRWGYTF
TGTGCCAGCAGTCCCCCGGACAGGGGGCGTTGGGGCTACACCTTC
>TRBV30|few|TRBD1|TRBJ1-6
CAWSYRGANSPLHF
TGTGCCTGGAGCTACAGGGGTGCTAATTCACCCCTCCACTTT
>TRBV5-1|NA|NA|TRBJ2-7
CASSSGGYEQYF
TGCGCCAGCAGCTCCGGAGGCTACGAGCAGTACTTC
>TRBV7-9|NA|TRBD1|TRBJ2-1
CASSQRQGYNEQFF
TGTGCCAGCAGCCAAAGACAGGGTTACAATGAGCAGTTCTTC
>TRBV27|NA|TRBD2|TRBJ2-3
CASSSSSGERPDTQYF
TGTGCCAGCAGTTCGTCTAGCGGGGAGAGGCCAGATACGCAGTATTTT
>TRBV18|NA|TRBD1|TRBJ2-5
CASSPTPPGQGPMGYF
TGTGCCAGCTCACCTACTCCGCCGGGACAGGGCCCGATGGGGTACTTC
>TRBV5-6|many|NA|TRBJ1-1
CASSRGSTGLAFF
TGTGCCAGCAGCCGAGGGTCGACAGGATTAGCTTTCTTT
>TRBV27|once|TRBD2|TRBJ2-1
CASSFLPSGRSYNEQFF
TGTGCCAGCAGTTTCTTACCTAGCGGGAGATCATACAATGAGCAGTTCTTC
>TRBV29-1|NA|TRBD1|TRBJ1-2
CSGGQLDYGYTF
TGCAGCGGGGGACAGTTAGACTATGGCTACACCTTC
>TRBV21-1|NA|NA|TRBJ1-4
CASSRGGTNEKLFF
TGTGCCAGCAGCCGGGGGGGGACTAATGAAAAACTGTTTTTT
>TRBV7-3|NA|NA|TRBJ2-3
CASSLGEARLTDTQYF
TGTGCCAGCAGCTTAGGCGAGGCTAGGCTTACAGATACGCAGTATTTT
>TRBV5-6|NA|NA|TRBJ1-6
CASSFQGGSYNSPLHF
TGTGCCAGCAGCTTCCAGGGCGGCTCCTATAATTCACCCCTCCACTTT
>TRBV11-1|NA|NA|TRBJ2-7
CASSPDTYEQYF
TGTGCCAGCAGCCCCGACACCTACGAGCAGTACTTC
>TRBV28|NA|NA|TRBJ2-1
CASRGQLNEQFF
TGTGCCAGCAGAGGACAGTTAAATGAGCAGTTCTTC
>TRBV19|NA|TRBD2|TRBJ2-5
CATSLRASGTRGETQYF
TGTGCCACCTCATTGAGGGCTAGCGGGACGAGAGGCGAGACCCAGTACTTC
>TRBV5-8|NA|NA|TRBJ2-2
CASSLGDWPGELFF
TGTGCCAGCAGCTTGGGGGACTGGCCCGGGGAGCTGTTTTTT
>TRBV5-6|NA|TRBD1|TRBJ1-6
CASSPTQGARDSPLHF
TGTGCCAGCAGCCCCACCCAGGGGGCCAGGGACTCACCCCTCCACTTT
>TRBV5-1|NA|TRBD1|TRBJ1-1
CASGGQGYTEAFF
TGCGCCAGCGGGGGACAGGGCTACACTGAAGCTTTCTTT
>TRBV19|NA|TRBD2|TRBJ2-1
CASSINPKGGSPNEQFF
TGTGCCAGTAGTATCAACCCCAAGGGCGGGAGTCCCAATGAGCAGTTCTTC
>TRBV19|NA|NA|TRBJ2-5
CASSIGRGAETQYF
TGTGCCAGTAGTATAGGAAGAGGAGCTGAGACCCAGTACTTC
>TRBV13|NA|TRBD2|TRBJ2-3
CASSRTSRTDTQYF
TGTGCCAGCAGCCGGACTAGCCGCACAGATACGCAGTATTTT
>TRBV14|NA|NA|TRBJ1-1
CASSLQGWNTEAFF
TGTGCCAGCAGCCTACAGGGCTGGAACACTGAAGCTTTCTTT
>TRBV7-2|once|TRBD2|TRBJ2-5
CASSFTSGLGEETQYF
TGTGCCAGCAGCTTCACTAGCGGGTTGGGGGAAGAGACCCAGTACTTC
>TRBV7-2|NA|NA|TRBJ2-7
CASSLSVEPYYEQYF
TGTGCCAGCAGCTTGTCAGTGGAGCCGTACTACGAGCAGTACTTC
>TRBV5-6|NA|NA|TRBJ2-2
CASSLQLLGELFF
TGTGCCAGCAGCTTGCAACTGCTCGGGGAGCTGTTTTTT
>TRBV19|NA|TRBD2|TRBJ2-2
CASTDLVAGGLTNTGELFF
TGTGCCAGTACGGATTTGGTGGCGGGAGGCTTAACGAACACCGGGGAGCTGTTTTTT
>TRBV5-1|NA|TRBD1|TRBJ2-3
CASSYDRAGDTQYF
TGCGCCAGCAGCTACGACAGGGCAGGGGATACGCAGTATTTT
>TRBV5-6|NA|TRBD1|TRBJ2-2
CASSLGQGAMGTGELFF
TGTGCCAGCAGCTTGGGACAGGGGGCGATGGGCACCGGGGAGCTGTTTTTT
>TRBV28|many|TRBD1|TRBJ1-6
CATRDRLSSLHF
TGTGCCACACGGGACAGGCTCTCTTCTCTCCACTTT
>TRBV19|once|TRBD2|TRBJ2-3
CASSIPGLAERTDTQYF
TGTGCCAGTAGTATCCCGGGACTAGCGGAGAGGACAGATACGCAGTATTTT
>TRBV28|NA|NA|TRBJ2-1
CASSKRTGLPTSSYNEQFF
TGTGCCAGCAGTAAACGGACAGGCCTACCGACTAGCTCCTACAATGAGCAGTTCTTC
>TRBV25-1|NA|NA|TRBJ1-1
CASSELRGGQGTEAFF
TGTGCCAGCAGTGAATTACGGGGAGGGCAAGGCACTGAAGCTTTCTTT
>TRBV6-5|NA|NA|TRBJ2-3
CASRSRGPTNTQYF
TGTGCCAGCAGAAGCAGGGGCCCCACAAATACGCAGTATTTT
>TRBV10-1|few|TRBD1|TRBJ2-2
CASSEGTANTGELFF
TGCGCCAGCAGTGAGGGGACAGCGAACACCGGGGAGCTGTTTTTT
>TRBV15|NA|NA|TRBJ1-4
CATSRDRGVEEKLFF
TGTGCCACCAGCAGAGATCGGGGGGTCGAGGAAAAACTGTTTTTT
>TRBV7-2|NA|NA|TRBJ2-7
CASSPTGLSYEQYF
TGTGCCAGCAGCCCTACGGGTCTGAGCTACGAGCAGTACTTC
>TRBV18|NA|NA|TRBJ2-1
CASSGGTSYNEQFF
TGTGCCAGCTCAGGCGGGACCTCCTACAATGAGCAGTTCTTC
>TRBV6-5|NA|NA|TRBJ2-5
CASSPRGSGQETQYF
TGTGCCAGCAGTCCCCGGGGTAGCGGCCAAGAGACCCAGTACTTC
>TRBV18|NA|NA|TRBJ1-2
CASSQGVRTNYGYTF
TGTGCCAGCTCACAGGGAGTTAGGACGAACTATGGCTACACCTTC
>TRBV19|NA|NA|TRBJ2-6
CASNPWGEGANVLTF
TGTGCCAGTAACCCCTGGGGGGAGGGGGCCAACGTCCTGACTTTC
>TRBV7-3|once|TRBD1|TRBJ2-1
CASSLGGQGPNEQFF
TGTGCCAGCAGCTTAGGGGGACAGGGGCCAAATGAGCAGTTCTTC
>TRBV29-1|NA|NA|TRBJ1-2
CSASRADSGLRHSGYTF
TGCAGCGCCTCTAGAGCTGACAGTGGCCTCCGCCACTCTGGCTACACCTTC
>TRBV4-2|few|NA|TRBJ2-1
CASSQWVTGSSYNEQFF
TGTGCCAGCAGCCAATGGGTAACGGGGAGCTCCTACAATGAGCAGTTCTTC
>TRBV15|NA|TRBD2|TRBJ2-3
CATSRLAPGNTQYF
TGTGCCACCAGCCGACTAGCCCCGGGGAATACGCAGTATTTT
>TRBV30|NA|TRBD1|TRBJ1-1
CAWSDQGAEAFF
TGTGCCTGGAGCGACCAGGGGGCGGAAGCTTTCTTT
>TRBV13|NA|TRBD1|TRBJ2-6
CASSLDQGAFSGANVLTF
TGTGCCAGCAGCTTAGACCAGGGGGCGTTCTCTGGGGCCAACGTCCTGACTTTC
>TRBV18|NA|NA|TRBJ1-3
CASSPREHHTYF
TGTGCCAGCTCACCCAGGGAACACCATACTTATTTT
>TRBV7-2|NA|TRBD1|TRBJ1-5
CASSLAGGGAGQPQHF
TGTGCCAGCAGCTTAGCCGGAGGGGGCGCCGGTCAGCCCCAGCATTTT
>TRBV4-1|NA|NA|TRBJ2-3
CASSQEGSRLGTQYF
TGCGCCAGCAGCCAAGAAGGGAGCCGGTTAGGTACGCAGTATTTT
>TRBV15|many|TRBD1|TRBJ1-2
CATSRGVDRDSAGYTF
TGTGCCACCAGCAGAGGTGTGGACAGGGATTCAGCCGGCTACACCTTC
>TRBV3-1/TRBV3-2|NA|TRBD1|TRBJ1-5
CASSRRTGVNQPQHF
TGTGCCAGCAGCCGGAGGACAGGGGTCAATCAGCCCCAGCATTTT
>TRBV24-1|NA|NA|TRBJ1-1
CATSDSGYTEAFF
TGTGCCACCAGTGATTCAGGGTACACTGAAGCTTTCTTT
>TRBV5-4|NA|TRBD1|TRBJ1-1
CASSPGQGRTEAFF
TGTGCCAGCAGCCCGGGACAGGGAAGGACTGAAGCTTTCTTT
>TRBV29-1|NA|TRBD2|TRBJ2-7
CSVRTSGAYEQYF
TGCAGCGTTCGGACTAGCGGTGCCTACGAGCAGTACTTC